The T cell receptor (beta chain) described here comes from a study of cytomegalovirus exposure and HLA in healthy donors. Study findings and constraints: There were approximately 150 TCR beta chains listed as cytomegalovirus-associated.

This clone was seen once. Its antigen is unknown. V dropped 4 bases and J dropped 3; count of bases not matched to a gene: 4. The germline gives CDR1 MGHRA, CDR2 YSYEKL. The CDR3 runs 14 residues. This PCR relied on a set of 60 Vbeta primers and 13 Jbeta primers. The protocol was immunoSEQ multiplex PCR, while the TCRdb copy is restricted to in-frame clones and leaves out a portion. Among a few hundred thousand clones listed, around 90% were seen once. This receptor was taken from a girl aged 2 to 10 in good health and CMV-seronegative. The chain recombines TRBV4-1 with TRBJ1-2; 8 nucleotides match TRBD1. The sample consisted of PBMCs. The CDR3 protein is CASSLDRVDYGYTF. Written as DNA, the CDR3 is TGCGCCAGCAGCCTGGACAGGGTTGACTATGGCTACACCTTC.